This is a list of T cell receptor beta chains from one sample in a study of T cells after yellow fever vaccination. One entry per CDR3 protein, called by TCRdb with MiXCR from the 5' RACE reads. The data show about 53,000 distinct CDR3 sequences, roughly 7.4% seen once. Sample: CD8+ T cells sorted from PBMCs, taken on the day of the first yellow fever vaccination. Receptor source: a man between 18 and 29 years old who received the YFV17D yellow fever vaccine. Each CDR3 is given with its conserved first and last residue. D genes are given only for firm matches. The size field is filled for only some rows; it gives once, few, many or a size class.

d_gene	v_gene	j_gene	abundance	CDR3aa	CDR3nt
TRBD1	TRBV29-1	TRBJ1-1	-	CSVEAGGASEAFF	TGCAGCGTTGAGGCAGGGGGGGCGTCTGAAGCTTTCTTT
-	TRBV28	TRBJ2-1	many	CASSFLTDSYNEQFF	TGTGCCAGCAGTTTTTTGACAGACTCCTACAATGAGCAGTTCTTC
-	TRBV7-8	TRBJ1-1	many	CASSLRATEAFF	TGTGCCAGCAGCTTAAGGGCCACTGAAGCTTTCTTT
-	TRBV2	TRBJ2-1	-	CASRNNEQFF	TGTGCCAGCAGGAACAATGAGCAGTTCTTC
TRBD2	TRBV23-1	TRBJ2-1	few	CASSHRDRGRWTSGGDEQFF	TGCGCCAGCAGTCACCGGGACAGGGGGAGGTGGACTAGCGGGGGCGATGAGCAGTTCTTC
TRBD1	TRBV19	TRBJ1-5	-	CASSIRDSIFQPQHF	TGTGCCAGTAGTATCCGGGACAGCATTTTTCAGCCCCAGCATTTT
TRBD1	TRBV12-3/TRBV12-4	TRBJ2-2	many	CASSPIGTGDTGELFF	TGTGCCAGCAGTCCTATTGGGACAGGTGACACCGGGGAGCTGTTTTTT
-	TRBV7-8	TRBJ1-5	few	CASSLAGGGANQPQHF	TGTGCCAGCAGCTTAGCTGGCGGGGGTGCAAATCAGCCCCAGCATTTT
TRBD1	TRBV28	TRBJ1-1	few	CASSPLTYGTGTFFAAFF	TGTGCCAGCAGTCCCCTGACATATGGGACAGGGACCTTCTTTGCGGCTTTCTTT
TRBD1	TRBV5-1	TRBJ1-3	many	CASSLTGAGNTIYF	TGTGCCAGCAGTTTAACAGGGGCTGGAAACACCATATATTTT
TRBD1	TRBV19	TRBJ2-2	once	CASTEDRGKHEELFF	TGTGCCAGTACCGAGGACAGGGGCAAACATGAGGAGCTGTTTTTT
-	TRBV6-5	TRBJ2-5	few	CASSYGRTKETQYF	TGTGCCAGCAGTTACGGTCGGACTAAAGAGACCCAGTACTTC
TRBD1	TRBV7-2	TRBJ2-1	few	CASSWDRVSYNEQFF	TGTGCCAGCAGCTGGGACAGAGTCTCCTACAATGAGCAGTTCTTC
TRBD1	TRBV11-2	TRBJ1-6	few	CASSSGQGEDSPLHF	TGTGCCAGCAGCTCCGGACAGGGTGAGGATTCACCCCTCCACTTT
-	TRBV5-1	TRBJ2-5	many	CATSSSRSGETQYF	TGCGCCACTTCTAGCTCCCGCAGCGGAGAGACCCAGTACTTC
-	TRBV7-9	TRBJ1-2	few	CASSATRDTSNYGYTF	TGTGCCAGCAGCGCTACACGGGACACCTCTAACTATGGCTACACCTTC
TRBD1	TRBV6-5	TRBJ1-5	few	CASSYGQGVQPQHF	TGTGCCAGCAGTTACGGACAGGGCGTTCAGCCCCAGCATTTT
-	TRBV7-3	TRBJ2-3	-	CASSSTETGWGGTDTQYF	TGTGCCAGCAGCTCGACCGAGACAGGGTGGGGGGGCACAGATACGCAGTATTTT
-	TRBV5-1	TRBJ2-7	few	CASSRTGTTNYEQYF	TGCGCCAGCAGCAGGACCGGGACAACGAACTACGAGCAGTACTTC
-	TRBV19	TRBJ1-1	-	CASRTSNTEAFF	TGTGCCTCCAGGACATCGAACACTGAAGCTTTCTTT